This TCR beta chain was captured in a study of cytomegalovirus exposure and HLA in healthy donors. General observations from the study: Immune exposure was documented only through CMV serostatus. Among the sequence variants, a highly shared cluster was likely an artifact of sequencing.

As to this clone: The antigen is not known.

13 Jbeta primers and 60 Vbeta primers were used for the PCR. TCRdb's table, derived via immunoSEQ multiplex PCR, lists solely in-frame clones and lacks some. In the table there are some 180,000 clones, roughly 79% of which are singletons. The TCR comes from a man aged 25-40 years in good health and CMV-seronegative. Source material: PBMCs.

The CDR3 coding sequence is TGTGCCAGCAGCGTAGGAGCGGGGGACTCCTACGAGCAGTACTTC. Translated, it gives CASSVGAGDSYEQYF. The chain joins TRBV9 to TRBJ2-7; 8 nucleotides line up with TRBD2. Germline V CDR1 and CDR2: SGDLS, YYNGEE. Losses at the gene ends were 0 bases for V and 0 bases for J; bases not matched to a gene: 2. This CDR3 has 15 residues.